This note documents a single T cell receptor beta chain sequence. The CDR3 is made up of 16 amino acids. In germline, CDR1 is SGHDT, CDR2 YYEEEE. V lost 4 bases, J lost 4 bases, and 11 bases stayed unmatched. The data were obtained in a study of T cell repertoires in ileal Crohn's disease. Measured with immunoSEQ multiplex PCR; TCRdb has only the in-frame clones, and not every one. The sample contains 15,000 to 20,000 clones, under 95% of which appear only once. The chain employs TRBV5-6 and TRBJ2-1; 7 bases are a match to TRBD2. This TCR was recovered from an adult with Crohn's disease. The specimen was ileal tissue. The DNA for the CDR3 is TGTGCCAGCAGCCCGCCCGCAGGGAGGGGTTACAATGAGCAGTTCTTC. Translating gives CASSPPAGRGYNEQFF.